The 2 T cell receptor beta chains given below trace back to one sample, sequenced in a study of cytomegalovirus exposure and HLA in healthy donors. PCR primers comprised 60 Vbeta and 13 Jbeta primers. Profiling relied on immunoSEQ multiplex PCR, and the TCRdb table lists in-frame clones only, not all of them. Here the sample spans 150,000 to 200,000 clones, 60% to 80% being singletons. Sequencing input: PBMCs. These receptor sequences come from a man in his forties or fifties in good health and CMV-seropositive.

The chain has TRBV4-1 and TRBJ1-2, with 8 bases fitting TRBD1. The CDR3 has 16 residues. Germline trimming cut 0 bases from V and 7 bases from J; bases unmatched to any gene: 10. The V gene's germline CDR1 is MGHRA and CDR2 YSYEKL. CDR3 DNA sequence: TGCGCCAGCAGCCAAGATCCGTATGAGACAGGGGCTGGCTACACCTTC. This codes for CASSQDPYETGAGYTF.

The CDR3 here is CASSPPGGETQYF. The DNA of the CDR3 is TGTGCCAGCAGTCCCCCAGGGGGGGAGACCCAGTACTTC. This chain links TRBV6-6 with TRBJ2-5; the D gene is possibly TRBD1 (7 bases). V shed 5 bases and J shed 5 bases, with 12 bases lying between them. Per the germline V gene, CDR1 is MNHNY and CDR2 is SVGAGI (reference sequence). CDR3 length: 13 residues.